The T cell receptor (beta chain) under discussion was sequenced for a study of control samples from healthy donors and cancer patients. Profiled with immunoSEQ multiplex PCR; TCRdb holds only in-frame clones, not every one. The repertoire holds about 110,000 clones, with around nine tenths as singletons. Looked up from germline, CDR1 is MNHEY and CDR2 is SVGAGI. The CDR3 has 14 amino acids. Trimming removed 7 bases from V and 10 bases from J, with 20 bases in between. Material for sequencing was blood. This TCR came from a woman between 50 and 59 years old in good health. This sequence joins TRBV6-5 and TRBJ2-1; tentative D call: TRBD2 (5 bases). The CDR3: CASTARVPNREQFF. The CDR3 DNA is TGTGCCAGCACCGCGCGGGTCCCTAATAGGGAGCAGTTCTTC.